The clone carrying this TCR beta chain appeared once. Its antigen is unidentified. This PCR relied on a set of 60 Vbeta primers and 13 Jbeta primers. Original data processing: As a later analysis found, there were tens of millions of unique TCR beta chains, of which roughly 11 million were shared. TCRdb keeps only in-frame clones here, not all; method: immunoSEQ multiplex PCR. The DNA gave D and trimming, while V, J and clone size come from that table. The sample contains over 80,000 clones, roughly two thirds of which appear only once. This sample is part of a study of cytomegalovirus exposure and HLA in healthy donors. Study-level points and caveats: Later, an analysis found that common viral pathogens appeared to be linked with several of the most significant clusters. According to a later analysis, most TCR beta chains associated with CMV appeared HLA-restricted. Roughly even sequencing depth across donors was the assumption behind the presence/absence analyses.

Germline V gives CDR1 PRHDT, CDR2 FYEKMQ (reference sequence). CDR3 length: 14 amino acids. V shed 1 base and J shed 4 bases, with 8 bases lying between them. Input material: PBMCs. The source is a man in his forties or fifties in good health and CMV-seronegative. This sequence joins TRBV13 and TRBJ2-1, with a possible D match to TRBD2 (6 bases). The CDR3 coding sequence is TGTGCCAGCAGCTTAGACGGGGGTTACAATGAGCAGTTCTTC. Its translation is CASSLDGGYNEQFF.